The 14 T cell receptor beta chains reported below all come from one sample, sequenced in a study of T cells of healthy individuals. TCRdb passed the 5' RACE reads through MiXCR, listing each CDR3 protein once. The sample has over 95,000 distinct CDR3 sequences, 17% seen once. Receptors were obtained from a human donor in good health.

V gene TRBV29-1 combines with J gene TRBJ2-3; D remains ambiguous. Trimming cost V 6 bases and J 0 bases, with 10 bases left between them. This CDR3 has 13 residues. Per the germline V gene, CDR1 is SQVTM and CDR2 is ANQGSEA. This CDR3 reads CSVASTSTDTQYF. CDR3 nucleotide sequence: TGCAGCGTGGCTTCCACTAGCACAGATACGCAGTATTTT.

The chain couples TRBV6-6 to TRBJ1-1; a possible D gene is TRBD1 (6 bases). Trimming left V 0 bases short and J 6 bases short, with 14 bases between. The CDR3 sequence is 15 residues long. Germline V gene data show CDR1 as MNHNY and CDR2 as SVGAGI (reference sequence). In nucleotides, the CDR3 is TGTGCCAGCAGTTACTCGACCCAGGGGAGCGCTGAAGCTTTCTTT. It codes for CASSYSTQGSAEAFF.

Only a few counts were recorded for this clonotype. The CDR3 coding sequence is TGTGCCCTGAGCCGGGGGGAAGTTGGACGCAATGAGCAGTTCTTC. It codes for CALSRGEVGRNEQFF. The J gene is TRBJ2-1, the V gene TRBV10-3, with 7 bases lining up with TRBD2. The CDR3 has 15 amino acids. Germline V gives CDR1 ENHRY, CDR2 SYGVKD. V trimming: 11 bases; J trimming: 6 bases; junction bases outside the gene matches: 16.

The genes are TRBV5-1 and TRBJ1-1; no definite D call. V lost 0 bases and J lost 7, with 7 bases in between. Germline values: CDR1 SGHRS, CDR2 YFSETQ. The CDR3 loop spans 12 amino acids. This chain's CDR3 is CASSLVGGEAFF. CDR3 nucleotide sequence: TGCGCCAGCAGCTTGGTTGGAGGTGAAGCTTTCTTT.

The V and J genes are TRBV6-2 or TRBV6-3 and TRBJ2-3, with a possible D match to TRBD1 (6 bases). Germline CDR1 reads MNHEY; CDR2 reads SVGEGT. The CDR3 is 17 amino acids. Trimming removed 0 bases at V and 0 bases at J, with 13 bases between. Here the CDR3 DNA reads TGTGCCAGCAGTTACTCTTTCGACAGGACTAGCACAGATACGCAGTATTTT. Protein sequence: CASSYSFDRTSTDTQYF.

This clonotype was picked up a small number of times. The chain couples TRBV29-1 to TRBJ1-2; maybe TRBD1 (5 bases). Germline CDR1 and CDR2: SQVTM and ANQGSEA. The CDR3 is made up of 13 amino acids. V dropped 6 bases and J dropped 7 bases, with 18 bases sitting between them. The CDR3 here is CSVGLSSLRGYTF. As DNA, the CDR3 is TGCAGCGTGGGACTTTCATCTCTTCGTGGCTACACCTTC.

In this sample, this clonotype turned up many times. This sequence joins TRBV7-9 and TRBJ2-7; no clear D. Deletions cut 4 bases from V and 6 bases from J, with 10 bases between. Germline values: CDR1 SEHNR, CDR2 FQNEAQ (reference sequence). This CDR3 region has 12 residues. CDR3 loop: CASSSPRGEQYF. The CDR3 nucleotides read TGTGCCAGCAGCTCCCCCCGAGGCGAGCAGTACTTC.

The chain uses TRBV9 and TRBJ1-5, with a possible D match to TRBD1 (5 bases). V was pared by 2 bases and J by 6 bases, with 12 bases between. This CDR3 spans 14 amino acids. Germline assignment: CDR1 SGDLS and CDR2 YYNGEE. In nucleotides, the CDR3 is TGTGCCAGCAGCGTCGGGGGGTTGGGTCAGCCCCAGCATTTT. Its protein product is CASSVGGLGQPQHF.

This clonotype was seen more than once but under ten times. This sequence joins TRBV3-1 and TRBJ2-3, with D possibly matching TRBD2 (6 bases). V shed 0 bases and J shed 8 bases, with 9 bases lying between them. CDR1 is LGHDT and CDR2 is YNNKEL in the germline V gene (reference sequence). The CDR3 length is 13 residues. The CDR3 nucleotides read TGTGCCAGCAGCCAAGATCGGGGACTTACGCAGTATTTT. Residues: CASSQDRGLTQYF.

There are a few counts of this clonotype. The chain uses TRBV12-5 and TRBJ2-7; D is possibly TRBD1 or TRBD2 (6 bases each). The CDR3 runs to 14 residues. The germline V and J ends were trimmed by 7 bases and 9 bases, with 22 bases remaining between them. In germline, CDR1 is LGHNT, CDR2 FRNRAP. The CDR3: CASVPGTTPRGQYF. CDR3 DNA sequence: TGTGCTAGTGTTCCCGGGACAACGCCGCGGGGGCAGTACTTC.

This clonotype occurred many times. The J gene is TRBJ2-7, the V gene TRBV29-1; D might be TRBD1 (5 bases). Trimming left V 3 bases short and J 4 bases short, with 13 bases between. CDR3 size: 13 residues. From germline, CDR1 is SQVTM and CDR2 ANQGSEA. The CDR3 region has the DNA TGCAGCGTTGAGTTGGACAAAGATTACGAGCAGTACTTC. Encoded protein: CSVELDKDYEQYF.

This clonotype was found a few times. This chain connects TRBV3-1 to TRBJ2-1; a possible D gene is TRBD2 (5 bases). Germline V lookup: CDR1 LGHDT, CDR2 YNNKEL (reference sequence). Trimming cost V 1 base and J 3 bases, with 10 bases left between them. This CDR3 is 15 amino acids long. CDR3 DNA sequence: TGTGCCAGCAGCCAAGGCCTAGCCAGCTACAATGAGCAGTTCTTC. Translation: CASSQGLASYNEQFF.

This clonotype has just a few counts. The CDR3 is CASSQGGPGLARTGELFF. Written as DNA, the CDR3 is TGTGCCAGCAGCCAAGGGGGACCGGGACTAGCGCGGACCGGGGAGCTGTTTTTT. V is TRBV3-1 and J is TRBJ2-2; 10 positions agree with TRBD2. Germline CDR1 LGHDT, CDR2 YNNKEL (reference sequence). The CDR3 is 18 amino acids. V lost 1 base and J lost 5; bases outside the gene matches: 10.

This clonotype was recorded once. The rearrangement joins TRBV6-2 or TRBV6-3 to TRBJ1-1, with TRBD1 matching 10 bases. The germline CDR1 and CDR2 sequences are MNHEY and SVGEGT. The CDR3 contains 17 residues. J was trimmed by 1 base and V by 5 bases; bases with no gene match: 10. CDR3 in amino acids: CASSGNRDRGTNTEAFF. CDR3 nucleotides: TGTGCCAGCAGTGGCAACCGGGACAGGGGAACGAACACTGAAGCTTTCTTT.